These 10 T cell receptor beta chains were all obtained from the same sample, sequenced in a study of T-cell memory formation after mild COVID-19. TCRdb passed the 5' RACE reads through MiXCR, listing each CDR3 protein once. The sample lists roughly 300,000 distinct CDR3 sequences, around 15% occurring once. The sequenced material came from PBMCs or a T cell subset sorted from them (not recorded which). The origin of the receptors is a man younger than 30 who had mild COVID-19 (a few samples of this study predate the infection). Cell type and time point are not known.

The chain recombines TRBV4-3 with TRBJ2-1; 7 bases fit TRBD1. J gave up 4 bases and V 0 bases, and 9 bases lay outside the gene matches. CDR3 length: 17 residues. Looked up from germline, CDR1 is LGHNA and CDR2 is YSLEER. This chain's CDR3 is CASSQEIPGQRYNEQFF. The CDR3 nucleotides are TGCGCCAGCAGCCAAGAGATTCCGGGACAGCGGTACAATGAGCAGTTCTTC.

Only a few counts were recorded for this clonotype. V usage is TRBV29-1 and J usage is TRBJ2-1; D is possibly TRBD1 (5 bases). V lost 5 bases to trimming and J lost 6 bases, with 11 bases between them. CDR1 is SQVTM, CDR2 ANQGSEA, per germline. The CDR3 length is 12 residues. DNA for the CDR3: TGCAGCGTTTCCGACAGACCCAATGAGCAGTTCTTC. This translates into CSVSDRPNEQFF.

V gene TRBV12-3 or TRBV12-4 combines with J gene TRBJ2-7; 9 bases fit TRBD1. V lost 5 bases to trimming and J lost 5 bases; unmatched junction nucleotides: 7. The CDR3 runs 14 residues. The CDR3 loop is CASSGTGRLDEQYF. As DNA, the CDR3 is TGTGCCAGCAGTGGGACAGGGAGGCTCGACGAGCAGTACTTC.

This clonotype occurred many times. The rearrangement joins TRBV10-3 to TRBJ2-3; D possibly corresponds to TRBD2 (5 bases). Germline V gene sequence: CDR1 ENHRY, CDR2 SYGVKD. The germline V and J ends were trimmed by 0 bases and 4 bases, with 5 bases remaining between them. This CDR3 has 13 residues. CDR3 coding DNA: TGTGCCATCAGTGAGTCGGGAGCAGATACGCAGTATTTT. It yields the protein CAISESGADTQYF.

V and J are TRBV11-2 and TRBJ1-2; D is unresolved. The CDR3 loop spans 14 amino acids. Trimming stripped 0 bases from V and 4 bases from J, with 9 bases between. Per the germline V gene, CDR1 is SGHAT and CDR2 is FQNNGV. CDR3 residues: CASSLDGVGYGYTF. DNA of the CDR3: TGTGCCAGCAGCTTAGATGGGGTGGGCTATGGCTACACCTTC.

The chain has TRBV6-9 and TRBJ2-7; D call uncertain. V was shortened by 4 bases and J by 1 base, with 8 bases between the two germline ends. This CDR3 has 13 amino acids. CDR1 and CDR2 (germline): MNHGY, SVAAGI. The CDR3 is CASSCNGSYEQYF. The DNA for the CDR3 is TGTGCCAGCAGTTGCAATGGGTCCTACGAGCAGTACTTC.

This clonotype was recorded a few times. The V call is TRBV29-1, the J call TRBJ2-7, with 7 nucleotides matching TRBD1. Germline CDR1 SQVTM, CDR2 ANQGSEA. The ends lost 8 bases at V and 3 bases at J; junction bases unmatched: 13. The CDR3 has 14 residues. CDR3 nucleotide sequence: TGCAGCTCCGAACCCACGGACAGGAACTACGAGCAGTACTTC. Translated, it gives CSSEPTDRNYEQYF.

The chain is built from TRBV7-8 and TRBJ1-5; D is unresolved. CDR3 length: 14 amino acids. V was trimmed by 1 base and J by 0 bases, leaving 4 bases between them. Germline CDR1 is SGHVS and CDR2 is FQNEAQ. This CDR3 reads CASSLVYSNQPQHF. CDR3 nucleotide sequence: TGTGCCAGCAGCTTAGTGTATAGCAATCAGCCCCAGCATTTT.

The chain recombines TRBV28 with TRBJ2-7; TRBD2 agrees at 11 bases. The CDR3 spans 16 residues. Germline V gene sequence: CDR1 MDHEN, CDR2 SYDVKM. Trimming cost V 6 bases and J 0 bases; bases outside gene matches: 7. CDR3: CASRAPGLAVSYEQYF. The CDR3 coding sequence is TGTGCCAGCAGGGCCCCGGGACTAGCGGTCTCCTACGAGCAGTACTTC.

The chain is built from TRBV7-2 and TRBJ2-2; weak D call: TRBD2 (6 bases). CDR3 length equals 19 residues. V gave up 1 base and J gave up 2 bases, with 20 bases separating them. Germline CDR1 is SGHTA and CDR2 is FQGNSA. The CDR3 DNA follows: TGTGCCAGCAGCTTAGGACCCCTGTGGAGGGGACCTAACACCGGGGAGCTGTTTTTT. Amino acids: CASSLGPLWRGPNTGELFF. Full variable domain (remainder filled in from reference TRBV7-2 and TRBJ2-2): GAGVSQSPSNKVTEKGKDVELRCDPISGHTALYWYRQSLGQGLEFLIYFQGNSAPDKSGLPSDRFSAERTGGSVSTLTIQRTQQEDSAVYLCASSLGPLWRGPNTGELFFGEGSRLTVL.